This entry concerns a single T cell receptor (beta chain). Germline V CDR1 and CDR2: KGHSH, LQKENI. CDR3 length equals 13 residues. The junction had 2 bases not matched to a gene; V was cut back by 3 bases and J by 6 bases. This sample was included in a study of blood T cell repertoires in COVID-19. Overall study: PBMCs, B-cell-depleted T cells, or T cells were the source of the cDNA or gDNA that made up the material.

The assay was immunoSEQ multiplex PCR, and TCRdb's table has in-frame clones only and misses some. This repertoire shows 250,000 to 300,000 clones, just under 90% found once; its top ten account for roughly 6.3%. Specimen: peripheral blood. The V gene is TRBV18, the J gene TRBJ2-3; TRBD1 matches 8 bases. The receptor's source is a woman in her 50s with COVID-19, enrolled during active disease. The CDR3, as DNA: TGTGCCAGCTCACCTAGGACAGGGGATACGCAGTATTTT. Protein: CASSPRTGDTQYF.